The T cell receptor beta chain under discussion was sequenced for a study of T cells in Graves' hyperthyroidism and ophthalmopathy. What was amplified from RNA transcripts were TCR beta CDR3 regions. TCR CDR3 regions were first amplified by RT-PCR with HTBI primers. TCRdb called the multiplex PCR reads again in MiXCR, with one record for every CDR3 protein. The sample includes around 490,000 distinct CDR3 sequences, just under 20% of them seen just once. Ophthalmopathy cases met thresholds of Clinical Activity Score at least 3, NOSPECS grade at least 4 and duration under 3 months. Clinical symptoms, serum thyroxine, TRAb, thyroid ultrasound and orbital computed tomography informed diagnoses. The CDR3 is 13 amino acids. CDR1 and CDR2 from the germline V gene are SEHNR and FQNEAQ (reference sequence). The germline V and J ends were trimmed by 5 bases and 6 bases, with 13 bases remaining between them.

The specimen sequenced was blood. The clonotype originates from a middle-aged man with Graves' ophthalmopathy. This rearrangement joins TRBV7-9 to TRBJ1-2; TRBD1 is a possible D gene (6 bases). The CDR3 DNA sequence: TGTGCCAGCAGCGGTAACGACAGGAATGGCTACACCTTC. Its protein product is CASSGNDRNGYTF.